This T cell receptor beta chain was identified during a study of blood T cells in healthy people across ages. Study-level findings and limits: Unsorted PBMC input precluded a conclusive naive versus antigen-experienced comparison.

The germline gives CDR1 SGHRS, CDR2 YFSETQ. The CDR3 is made up of 16 amino acids. The V segment lost 4 bases and the J segment 4 bases; nucleotides outside the gene matches: 13. A note on this clonotype: What it recognizes is unknown.

Next came a second PCR, run for about 6 to 11 cycles, which used a sample-barcoded 5' primer along with a J-beta primer mix. Each TCR beta cDNA got a 12-nucleotide random molecular identifier. Samples each returned at least 2.5 million CDR3-containing paired-end reads. Each CDR3 protein gets one entry after TCRdb re-called the 5' RACE reads with MiXCR. The sample includes about 1.8 million distinct CDR3 sequences, around half seen only once; the top ten take roughly 2.1%. The chain carries TRBV5-1 and TRBJ1-2; 7 nucleotides agree with TRBD1. Input material: blood. This TCR came from a woman between 35 and 50 years old in good health. As DNA, the CDR3 is TGCGCCAGCAGCCCTTCGACAGGGAATATTGGCTATGGCTACACCTTC. It codes for CASSPSTGNIGYGYTF.